The T cell receptor beta chain under discussion was sequenced for a study of blood T cell repertoires in COVID-19. The wider study: Sample material is recorded as cDNA or gDNA derived from T cells, B-cell-depleted T cells, or PBMCs.

Methods used by the authors: The authors estimated nucleated cell counts from reference gene primer amplification. TCRdb's table, derived via immunoSEQ multiplex PCR, lists solely in-frame clones and lacks some. From that table come the V and J calls and clone size; the DNA was used to work out D and trimming. The sample carries more than 60,000 clones, roughly nine tenths recorded once. This TCR was recovered from a man aged 50-60 years with active COVID-19. Source material: peripheral blood.

For the CDR3, the DNA is TGTGCCAGCAGTTTCTCATGGACAGGACGGGGCGGGGAGCTGTTTTTT. Translation: CASSFSWTGRGGELFF. The chain links TRBV27 to TRBJ2-2, with TRBD1 identical over 7 bases. The trim removed 3 bases at V and 7 bases at J, leaving 11 bases unmatched. The germline CDR1 and CDR2 sequences are MNHEY and SMNVEV (reference sequence). The CDR3 spans 16 residues.